These 9 T cell receptor beta chains originate from one sample sequenced in a study of vaccination effects on CD4 cells after COVID-19. Clones were read by immunoSEQ multiplex PCR, and TCRdb kept only the in-frame ones, dropping some. The sample lists tens of thousands of clones; 55% to 75% were seen once. These receptors lack a known antigen. A roughly 10-day culture period preceded the isolation of CD4+ T cells. This sample comprised CD4+ T cells from PBMCs cultured without peptide, obtained before COVID-19 vaccination. The source of these receptors is a human donor who had a prior SARS-CoV-2 infection.

J is TRBJ1-4 and V is TRBV6-5; D may be TRBD1 (6 bases). The CDR3 loop spans 14 amino acids. Trimming stripped 6 bases from V and 3 bases from J, with 11 bases between. Germline V CDR1 and CDR2: MNHEY, SVGAGI. The CDR3 loop is CASRRTASNEKLFF. The CDR3 DNA sequence: TGTGCCAGCAGACGGACAGCTTCTAATGAAAAACTGTTTTTT.

This clone was observed a single time. The rearrangement links TRBV5-4 to TRBJ2-3, with a weak D call TRBD2 (7 bases). Trimming stripped 0 bases from V and 4 bases from J, with 15 bases between. From germline, CDR1 is SGHNT and CDR2 YYREEE (reference sequence). The CDR3 contains 16 residues. The DNA of the CDR3 is TGTGCCAGCAGCTTGGTTTTTGCGGGGGCCTCAGATACGCAGTATTTT. Its translation: CASSLVFAGASDTQYF.

V usage is TRBV4-2 and J usage is TRBJ1-6; 8 bases fit TRBD1. The junction had 14 bases not matched to a gene; V was cut back by 0 bases and J by 10 bases. The length of the CDR3 is 18 residues. CDR1 is LGHNA, CDR2 YNFKEQ, per germline. The CDR3: CASSQDLGPGGAGSPLHF. The CDR3 bases are TGTGCCAGCAGCCAAGATTTGGGCCCAGGGGGCGCGGGGTCACCCCTCCACTTT.

The rearrangement links TRBV6-2 or TRBV6-3 to TRBJ1-2; the match to TRBD1 covers 7 bases. The V and J ends lost 5 bases and 5 bases, in that order; junction bases with no gene match: 5. Germline lookup yields CDR1 MNHEY and CDR2 SVGEGT. The CDR3 extends over 13 amino acids. The CDR3 DNA is TGTGCCAGCAGTACAGGGGTTCGGTATGGCTACACCTTC. It is translated as CASSTGVRYGYTF.

The gene calls are TRBV7-3 and TRBJ2-3; TRBD1 agrees at 8 bases. The CDR3 loop spans 15 amino acids. From germline, CDR1 is SGHTA and CDR2 FQGTGA. The V gene end was trimmed by 6 bases and the J gene end by 0 bases; junction bases not matched to a gene: 5. The CDR3 protein is CASRPGGGSTDTQYF. The CDR3 nucleotides read TGTGCCAGCAGACCAGGGGGCGGTAGCACAGATACGCAGTATTTT.

V usage is TRBV5-4 and J usage is TRBJ2-3; a weak D match, TRBD2 (5 bases). This CDR3 is built from 14 residues. Germline CDR1 and CDR2: SGHNT and YYREEE (reference sequence). V lost 1 base to trimming and J lost 5 bases, with 11 bases between them. CDR3: CASSLRLAVDTQYF. CDR3 in DNA: TGTGCCAGCAGCTTGAGGCTAGCCGTAGATACGCAGTATTTT.

The V and J genes are TRBV2 and TRBJ2-1; TRBD1 agrees at 9 bases. Germline values: CDR1 SNHLY, CDR2 FYNNEI. The length of the CDR3 is 15 residues. V dropped 3 bases and J dropped 5; count of bases not matched to a gene: 5. The CDR3 region has the DNA TGTGCCAGCAGTGAGAGGACAGGGGTAAACAATGAGCAGTTCTTC. Amino acids: CASSERTGVNNEQFF.

The J gene is TRBJ2-3, the V gene TRBV5-3; a weak D match, TRBD2 (6 bases). TRBV5-3 is treated as an ORF (open reading frame) with a function not yet certain. The CDR3 is 16 amino acids. Trimming cost V 1 base and J 1 base, with 13 bases left between them. The CDR3 sequence is CARSLCCGGGTDTQYF. The CDR3 DNA sequence: TGTGCCAGAAGCTTGTGTTGTGGCGGGGGCACAGATACGCAGTATTTT.

This chain links TRBV5-8 with TRBJ2-3; D is unresolved. With 0 bases removed from V and 5 bases from J, the gap between germline ends came to 19 bases. CDR3 length: 17 amino acids. Germline values: CDR1 SGHTS, CDR2 YDEGEE. CDR3 sequence (DNA): TGTGCCAGCAGCTTGGCCGCAGGTGGTTCTGAGGAAGATACGCAGTATTTT. Amino acids: CASSLAAGGSEEDTQYF.